The 32 T cell receptor beta chains presented below share a single source sample, sequenced in a study of T cell responses to AZD1222 COVID-19 vaccine. Libraries were prepared by immunoSEQ multiplex PCR; TCRdb keeps only in-frame clonotypes and omits some of them. Of about 56,000 clones in the sample, approximately 85% were seen once. The input for sequencing was peripheral blood, taken on day 0 of AZD1222 vaccination. The receptor source for this set is an adult in good health.

V and J are TRBV6-6 and TRBJ1-1, with no clear D. Germline CDR1 is MNHNY and CDR2 is SVGAGI (reference sequence). The CDR3 covers 13 residues. The V end lost 3 bases, the J end lost 1 base, and 6 bases lay between the germline ends. DNA of the CDR3: TGTGCCAGCAGTTATGGCGGGAACACTGAAGCTTTCTTT. This codes for CASSYGGNTEAFF.

The J gene is TRBJ1-1, the V gene TRBV28, with D possibly being TRBD1 (5 bases). The CDR3 runs 15 residues. V lost 6 bases, J lost 6 bases, and 20 bases lay in between. CDR1 and CDR2 from the germline V gene are MDHEN and SYDVKM. CDR3 region: CASRVSQGDLAEAFF. In DNA form, the CDR3 reads TGTGCCAGCAGGGTATCTCAGGGCGATTTGGCTGAAGCTTTCTTT.

The chain couples TRBV4-1 to TRBJ1-3; D gene unclear. The CDR3 consists of 15 residues. V lost 1 base, J lost 0 bases, and 7 bases lay in between. The germline V gene has CDR1 MGHRA and CDR2 YSYEKL. The CDR3 reads CASSQGGVSGNTIYF. CDR3 DNA: TGCGCCAGCAGCCAAGGGGGAGTCTCTGGAAACACCATATATTTT.

This chain connects TRBV10-3 to TRBJ2-7; tentatively, D is TRBD2 (6 bases). CDR3 length: 14 amino acids. CDR1 ENHRY and CDR2 SYGVKD come from the germline V gene. Trimming took 7 bases from V and 2 from J, leaving 15 bases between them. The CDR3 nucleotides are TGTGCCATCACCCCGGGAGACAGTGCCTACGAGCAGTACTTC. This gives the protein CAITPGDSAYEQYF.

This clone was found once. This chain joins TRBV2 and TRBJ2-3, with D perhaps given as TRBD1 or TRBD2 (5 bases each). This CDR3 contains 13 residues. The V gene's germline CDR1 is SNHLY and CDR2 FYNNEI. V was shortened by 8 bases and J by 0 bases, with 9 bases between the two germline ends. The CDR3 spells CASLGPSTDTQYF. In DNA form, the CDR3 reads TGTGCCAGCCTGGGACCCAGCACAGATACGCAGTATTTT.

V is TRBV19 and J is TRBJ2-5; D uncertain. Between the trimmed V and J ends, which lost 6 bases and 6 bases, there was a span of 14 bases. Germline assignment: CDR1 LNHDA and CDR2 SQIVND (reference sequence). This CDR3 has 13 amino acids. This CDR3 is CASSLGTYQTQYF. In nucleotides, the CDR3 is TGTGCCAGTAGCCTCGGAACCTACCAGACCCAGTACTTC. Full variable domain (outside the CDR3, taken from reference TRBV19 and TRBJ2-5): DGGITQSPKYLFRKEGQNVTLSCEQNLNHDAMYWYRQDPGQGLRLIYYSQIVNDFQKGDIAEGYSVSREKKESFPLTVTSAQKNPTAFYLCASSLGTYQTQYFGPGTRLLVL.

The chain links TRBV5-1 to TRBJ1-1; possible D gene TRBD1, 5 bases. CDR3 length: 13 amino acids. The V end was cut by 0 bases, the J end by 7 bases, with 10 bases between. From germline, CDR1 is SGHRS and CDR2 YFSETQ. DNA for the CDR3: TGCGCCAGCAGCTTGGGGCAGGGCCTTGAAGCTTTCTTT. Its translation is CASSLGQGLEAFF.

The rearrangement links TRBV29-1 to TRBJ1-2, with unresolved D. V lost 7 bases to trimming and J lost 2 bases, with 8 bases between them. Germline CDR1 and CDR2: SQVTM and ANQGSEA. This CDR3 contains 11 residues. The chain's CDR3 is CSAVGNYGYTF. CDR3 in DNA: TGCAGCGCTGTGGGGAACTATGGCTACACCTTC.

This chain connects TRBV15 to TRBJ2-7; D not certain. Germline CDR1 is LNHNV and CDR2 is YYDKDF (reference sequence). The CDR3 loop spans 13 amino acids. V gave up 1 base and J gave up 2 bases, with 6 bases separating them. CDR3 bases: TGTGCCACCAGCAGAGCCCCTACCTACGAGCAGTACTTC. Translating gives CATSRAPTYEQYF.

This chain joins TRBV18 and TRBJ2-6; TRBD1 matches at 11 bases. The CDR3 sequence is 17 residues long. Germline CDR1 is KGHSH and CDR2 is LQKENI. Trimming removed 3 bases from V and 2 bases from J; junction bases left unmatched: 3. The CDR3 DNA reads as TGTGCCAGCTCACCCGGGACAGGGGGTACTGGGGCCAACGTCCTGACTTTC. Protein: CASSPGTGGTGANVLTF.

The rearrangement uses TRBV20-1 and TRBJ1-1, with D unresolved. V lost 3 bases, J lost 1 base, and 15 bases lay in between. There are 15 residues in the CDR3. Germline-derived CDR1 and CDR2 are DFQATT and SNEGSKA (reference sequence). The CDR3 nucleotides are TGCAGTGCTAGTAATCGAAGGGTGGGGAACACTGAAGCTTTCTTT. Its protein product is CSASNRRVGNTEAFF.

V usage is TRBV15 and J usage is TRBJ1-5; D is uncertain. V lost 5 bases to trimming and J lost 2 bases, with 10 bases between them. The CDR3 runs to 14 residues. Germline V gene data show CDR1 as LNHNV and CDR2 as YYDKDF (reference sequence). CDR3 sequence (DNA): TGTGCCACCAGCGGCGGGCAGGGCAATCAGCCCCAGCATTTT. This sequence encodes CATSGGQGNQPQHF.

The J gene is TRBJ2-1, the V gene TRBV7-2; 8 bases agree with TRBD1. Germline CDR1 and CDR2: SGHTA and FQGNSA. CDR3 size: 15 residues. Unmatched junction bases numbered 7, after V lost 5 bases and J lost 4 bases. The CDR3, as DNA: TGTGCCAGCAGCCTCTCAGGGGGCTCTTACAATGAGCAGTTCTTC. It translates to CASSLSGGSYNEQFF.

To note about this clone: This specimen includes other DNA sequences encoding the same CDR3. The rearrangement uses TRBV25-1 and TRBJ2-1, with D hard to call. Germline values: CDR1 MGHDK, CDR2 SYGVNS. The CDR3 consists of 11 residues. V was trimmed by 4 bases and J by 4 bases, leaving 2 bases between them. CDR3 nucleotide sequence: TGTGCCAGCAGTGGATACAATGAGCAGTTCTTC. This translates into CASSGYNEQFF.

This chain uses TRBV7-3 with TRBJ1-1; 7 bases are a match to TRBD1. Germline assignment: CDR1 SGHTA and CDR2 FQGTGA. The V and J ends lost 5 bases and 1 base, in that order; junction bases with no gene match: 7. The CDR3 extends over 15 amino acids. In DNA, the CDR3 is TGTGCCAGCAGCGCCTGGGACAGCCAGAACACTGAAGCTTTCTTT. This translates into CASSAWDSQNTEAFF.

The chain combines TRBV6-6 with TRBJ1-2; D gene uncertain. The CDR3 has 11 amino acids. Trimming stripped 2 bases from V and 4 bases from J, with 2 bases between. Germline V gives CDR1 MNHNY, CDR2 SVGAGI (reference sequence). In nucleotides, the CDR3 is TGTGCCAGCAGTTACATCTATGGCTACACCTTC. Encoded protein: CASSYIYGYTF.

The gene calls are TRBV27 and TRBJ1-6, with D unclear. With 3 bases removed from V and 7 bases from J, the gap between germline ends came to 4 bases. The CDR3 consists of 12 residues. CDR1 and CDR2 from the germline V gene are MNHEY and SMNVEV (reference sequence). Here the CDR3 reads CASSFQNSPLHF. The CDR3 DNA reads TGTGCCAGCAGTTTCCAAAATTCACCCCTCCACTTT.

This chain joins TRBV9 and TRBJ1-6; maybe TRBD1 (5 bases). The V end was cut by 2 bases, the J end by 8 bases, with 11 bases between. Germline CDR1 SGDLS, CDR2 YYNGEE. CDR3 length: 14 amino acids. CDR3 sequence reads: CASSVGGDHSPLHF. The CDR3 nucleotides are TGTGCCAGCAGCGTTGGGGGGGATCATTCACCCCTCCACTTT.

In its sample, this clone was seen a few times. This chain uses TRBV2 with TRBJ2-1, with a tentative D call TRBD2 (6 bases). This CDR3 contains 14 residues. Trimming cost V 10 bases and J 0 bases, with 13 bases left between them. Germline V lookup: CDR1 SNHLY, CDR2 FYNNEI. The CDR3 loop is CATQRVTSYNEQFF. As DNA, the CDR3 is TGTGCCACCCAGCGGGTGACCTCCTACAATGAGCAGTTCTTC.

This clone appeared a single time. The chain couples TRBV19 to TRBJ1-4, with 8 bases lining up with TRBD1. CDR1 is LNHDA and CDR2 is SQIVND in the germline V gene (reference sequence). The CDR3 runs 14 residues. Trimming at V came to 9 bases and at J to 8 bases, leaving 11 bases not matched to a gene. CDR3 DNA sequence: TGTGCCAGCGAAAAAGGACAGGGAGGCGAAAAACTGTTTTTT. It specifies CASEKGQGGEKLFF.

The CDR3 DNA reads as TGCGCCAGCAGCCAAGGTCCGGTCGCAGATACGCAGTATTTT. It yields the protein CASSQGPVADTQYF. The V and J genes are TRBV4-1 and TRBJ2-3; D uncertain. V was trimmed by 1 base and J by 4 bases, leaving 9 bases between them. The germline V gene has CDR1 MGHRA and CDR2 YSYEKL. The CDR3 loop spans 14 amino acids.

The gene calls are TRBV6-5 and TRBJ1-5; no clear D. The CDR3 contains 14 residues. The germline CDR1 and CDR2 sequences are MNHEY and SVGAGI. Trimming removed 9 bases at V and 3 bases at J, with 15 bases between. The CDR3 sequence is CASLYGEPNQPQHF. In DNA form, the CDR3 reads TGTGCCAGTTTGTACGGGGAGCCCAATCAGCCCCAGCATTTT.

The genes are TRBV7-2 and TRBJ1-2, with D unclear. Trimming stripped 1 base from V and 5 bases from J, with 17 bases between. The CDR3 length is 16 residues. In germline, CDR1 is SGHTA, CDR2 FQGNSA. The CDR3 nucleotides are TGTGCCAGCAGCTTAGGTGGCGGCAGGCTGATATATGGCTACACCTTC. Its protein is CASSLGGGRLIYGYTF.

The rearrangement joins TRBV27 to TRBJ2-7, with 8 bases identical to TRBD2. This CDR3 comprises 14 residues. V lost 6 bases and J lost 3; bases outside the gene matches: 7. Germline V gene lookup returns CDR1 MNHEY and CDR2 SMNVEV (reference sequence). The CDR3 nucleotides read TGTGCCAGCAGCCCGGGACTAGAGTACTACGAGCAGTACTTC. This sequence encodes CASSPGLEYYEQYF.

This chain joins TRBV11-2 and TRBJ1-6; 10 bases agree with TRBD1. Germline CDR1 SGHAT, CDR2 FQNNGV. V shed 6 bases, J shed 5 bases, and the junction held 7 bases outside the gene matches. The CDR3 spans 16 residues. Written as DNA, the CDR3 is TGTGCCAGCAGATCGGACAGGGGGATCAATAATTCACCCCTCCACTTT. Translating it yields CASRSDRGINNSPLHF.

V gene TRBV6-1 combines with J gene TRBJ1-3; D might be TRBD1 (6 bases). Deletions cut 6 bases from V and 1 base from J, with 10 bases between. The CDR3 spans 14 residues. The germline gives CDR1 MNHNS, CDR2 SASEGT. This chain's CDR3 is CASRYRESGNTIYF. CDR3 DNA: TGTGCCAGCAGGTACAGGGAGTCTGGAAACACCATATATTTT.

This clone was recorded only once. This sequence joins TRBV2 and TRBJ2-7; 9 positions agree with TRBD1. The CDR3 is 13 residues long. Germline V lookup: CDR1 SNHLY, CDR2 FYNNEI. The J segment lost 3 bases and the V segment lost 6 bases, leaving 3 bases of the junction unmatched. CDR3: CASRDRGHYEQYF. The CDR3, as DNA: TGTGCCAGCAGGGACAGGGGCCACTACGAGCAGTACTTC.

For this clone: A much larger clone lies one base from this, so it may be a read error. Other DNA sequences in this sample translate to the same CDR3. The V gene is TRBV28, the J gene TRBJ1-2; TRBD1 matches 9 bases. The germline V gene has CDR1 MDHEN and CDR2 SYDVKM. The ends lost 6 bases at V and 4 bases at J; junction bases unmatched: 0. The CDR3 is made up of 12 amino acids. The CDR3 DNA sequence: TGTGCCAGCAGGACAGGGGGCTATGGCTACACCTTC. Its translation is CASRTGGYGYTF.

In nucleotides, the CDR3 is TGTGCCAGCGGAGGGACAGGGGGTGAAAAACTGTTTTTT. Protein sequence: CASGGTGGEKLFF. The chain joins TRBV9 to TRBJ1-4, with 11 bases aligning to TRBD1. J gave up 7 bases and V 7 bases, and 3 bases lay outside the gene matches. Germline V gene lookup returns CDR1 SGDLS and CDR2 YYNGEE. This CDR3 has 13 residues.

The chain is built from TRBV5-8 and TRBJ2-6; perhaps TRBD1 as D (5 bases). The ends were cut back, 2 bases at V and 0 bases at J, with 15 bases in the middle. CDR3 length equals 18 residues. Germline loops: CDR1 SGHTS, CDR2 YDEGEE. The DNA of the CDR3 is TGTGCCAGCAGCTTTTGGGTAGGGGCCAGCTCTGGGGCCAACGTCCTGACTTTC. It codes for CASSFWVGASSGANVLTF.

In its sample, this clone was seen a few times. This chain joins TRBV7-8 and TRBJ2-7; D gene unclear. Germline-derived CDR1 and CDR2 are SGHVS and FQNEAQ. This CDR3 has 12 amino acids. Trimming left V 4 bases short and J 2 bases short, with 6 bases between. The DNA of the CDR3 is TGTGCCAGCAGCTCCGGCCCCTACGAGCAGTACTTC. Its translation is CASSSGPYEQYF. Full variable domain (remainder filled in from reference TRBV7-8 and TRBJ2-7): GAGVSQSPRYKVAKRGQDVALRCDPISGHVSLFWYQQALGQGPEFLTYFQNEAQLDKSGLPSDRFFAERPEGSVSTLKIQRTQQEDSAVYLCASSSGPYEQYFGPGTRLTVT.

The V gene is TRBV5-6, the J gene TRBJ2-7, with D possibly being TRBD1 (6 bases). The CDR3 has 15 amino acids. Germline V gene lookup returns CDR1 SGHDT and CDR2 YYEEEE. Deletions cut 2 bases from V and 3 bases from J, with 15 bases between. CDR3 region: CASSFATGRVYEQYF. DNA of the CDR3: TGTGCCAGCAGCTTTGCCACAGGGAGAGTCTACGAGCAGTACTTC.